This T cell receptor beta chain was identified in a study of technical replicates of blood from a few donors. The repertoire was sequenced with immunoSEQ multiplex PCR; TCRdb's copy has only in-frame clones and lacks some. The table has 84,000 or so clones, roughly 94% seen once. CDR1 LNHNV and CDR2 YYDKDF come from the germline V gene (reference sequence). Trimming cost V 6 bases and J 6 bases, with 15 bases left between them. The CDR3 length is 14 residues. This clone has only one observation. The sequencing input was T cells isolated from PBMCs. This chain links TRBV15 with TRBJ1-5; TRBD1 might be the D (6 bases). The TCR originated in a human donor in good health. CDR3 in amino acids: CATSLGGSSQPQHF. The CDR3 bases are TGTGCCACCAGTTTAGGGGGTAGTAGTCAGCCCCAGCATTTT.